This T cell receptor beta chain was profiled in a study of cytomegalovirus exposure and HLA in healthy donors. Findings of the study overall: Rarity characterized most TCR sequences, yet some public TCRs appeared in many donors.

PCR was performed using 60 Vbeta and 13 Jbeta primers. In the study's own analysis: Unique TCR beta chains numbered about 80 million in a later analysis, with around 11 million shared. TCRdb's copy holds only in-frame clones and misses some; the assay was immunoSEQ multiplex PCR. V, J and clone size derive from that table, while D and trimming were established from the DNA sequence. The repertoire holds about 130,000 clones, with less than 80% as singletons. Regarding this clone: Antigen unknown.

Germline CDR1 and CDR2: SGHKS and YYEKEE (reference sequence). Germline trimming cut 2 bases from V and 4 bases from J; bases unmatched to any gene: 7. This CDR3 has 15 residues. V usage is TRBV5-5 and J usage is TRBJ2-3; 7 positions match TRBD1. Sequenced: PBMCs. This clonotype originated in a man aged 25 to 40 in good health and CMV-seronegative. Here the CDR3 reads CASSFLTGSADTQYF. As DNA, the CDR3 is TGTGCCAGCAGCTTCCTGACAGGGTCCGCAGATACGCAGTATTTT.